This record concerns one T cell receptor beta chain sequence. These data originate in a study of shared clonotypes between healthy human individuals. Overall study context: With ages of 18 to 49, the donors were a couple of women and a few men.

This CDR3 has 16 amino acids. Germline V gives CDR1 MDHEN, CDR2 SYDVKM. V dropped 2 bases and J dropped 0 bases, with 13 bases sitting between them. Template amounts of roughly 300 ng DNA, around 33,000 T cell genomes, were employed in unsorted PBMC replicate PCRs. Here immunoSEQ multiplex PCR was the method, and the copy in TCRdb shows in-frame clones only, minus some. Of hundreds of thousands of clones listed, 77% are singletons. The rearrangement joins TRBV28 to TRBJ2-5; a possible D gene is TRBD1 (5 bases). The origin of this receptor is a woman aged 35 to 49 in good health. Some clones in this sample may be carry-over from other donors' samples. Material: PBMCs. CDR3 region: CASSLGAKGYQETQYF. DNA for the CDR3: TGTGCCAGCAGTTTAGGGGCAAAGGGGTACCAAGAGACCCAGTACTTC.